These 29 T cell receptor beta chains originate from one sample sequenced in a study of vaccination effects on CD4 cells after COVID-19. These receptors' antigens are unknown. CD4+ T cells specific for antigen were expanded with viral peptide pools by the ViraFEST assay before sequencing. The culture ran for roughly ten days before CD4+ T cells were isolated. Some clones are missing from TCRdb's copy, which holds only in-frame ones; the method was immunoSEQ multiplex PCR. The sample lists roughly 20,000 clones; approximately 70% were seen once. The material sequenced was CD4+ T cells from PBMCs cultured with HCoV-229E spike peptides, taken before COVID-19 vaccination. Receptor source: a human donor who received a COVID-19 vaccine.

V gene TRBV7-9 combines with J gene TRBJ1-1; D is perhaps TRBD1 (6 bases). Trimming took off 8 bases at V and 3 bases at J, with 19 bases between the two ends. The CDR3 is 15 amino acids. Germline V lookup: CDR1 SEHNR, CDR2 FQNEAQ (reference sequence). The CDR3 sequence is CASQGLAGPHTEAFF. The CDR3 DNA is TGTGCCAGCCAGGGGCTGGCCGGCCCCCACACTGAAGCTTTCTTT. Based on the CDR3 plus reference TRBV7-9 and TRBJ1-1, the full variable domain is DTGVSQNPRHKITKRGQNVTFRCDPISEHNRLYWYRQTLGQGPEFLTYFQNEAQLEKSRLLSDRFSAERPKGSFSTLEIQRTEQGDSAMYLCASQGLAGPHTEAFFGQGTRLTVV.

This chain joins TRBV4-2 and TRBJ1-4, with TRBD1 matching 9 bases. The germline gives CDR1 LGHNA, CDR2 YNFKEQ. The CDR3 length is 14 residues. Trimming at V came to 5 bases and at J to 7 bases, leaving 5 bases not matched to a gene. CDR3 coding DNA: TGTGCCAGCAGCGACGGGACAGGGTCTGAAAAACTGTTTTTT. Translation: CASSDGTGSEKLFF.

The chain recombines TRBV29-1 with TRBJ2-2, with 10 bases matching TRBD2. Looked up from germline, CDR1 is SQVTM and CDR2 is ANQGSEA. V dropped 4 bases and J dropped 0; count of bases not matched to a gene: 2. This CDR3 contains 15 residues. DNA for the CDR3: TGCAGCGTTGGGAGCGGGAGGGCGAACACCGGGGAGCTGTTTTTT. Residues: CSVGSGRANTGELFF.

This chain uses TRBV18 with TRBJ2-2; D is possibly TRBD1 (6 bases). CDR1 is KGHSH, CDR2 LQKENI, per germline. This CDR3 contains 14 residues. Trimming took off 5 bases at V and 6 bases at J, with 13 bases between the two ends. The CDR3 DNA reads as TGTGCCAGCTCATACGACAGGATCGCCGGGGAGCTGTTTTTT. It yields the protein CASSYDRIAGELFF.

The gene calls are TRBV6-5 and TRBJ2-1, with D hard to call. The CDR3 has 13 amino acids. The germline V gene encodes CDR1 MNHEY and CDR2 SVGAGI. Trimming took 2 bases from V and 7 from J, leaving 9 bases between them. CDR3 coding DNA: TGTGCCAGCAGTTACAGGGCTAAAAATGAGCAGTTCTTC. It encodes CASSYRAKNEQFF.

This clone has just one count. The chain is built from TRBV12-3 or TRBV12-4 and TRBJ2-5, with D possibly TRBD2 on 5 matching bases. This CDR3 comprises 12 residues. V dropped 7 bases and J dropped 0 bases, with 6 bases sitting between them. The CDR3 is CASMDYQETQYF. The CDR3, as DNA: TGTGCCAGCATGGACTACCAAGAGACCCAGTACTTC.

There are a few counts of this clone. The rearrangement uses TRBV4-1 and TRBJ2-3; D uncertain. Deletions cut 8 bases from V and 2 bases from J, with 20 bases between. In germline, CDR1 is MGHRA, CDR2 YSYEKL. This CDR3 has 16 amino acids. The CDR3 is CASGPSVRSNTDTQYF. As DNA, the CDR3 is TGCGCCAGCGGGCCCTCGGTACGATCGAACACAGATACGCAGTATTTT.

The chain employs TRBV11-2 and TRBJ2-2; D perhaps matches TRBD1 (5 bases). The V and J ends lost 5 bases and 0 bases respectively, with 7 bases between them. The CDR3 has 14 residues. Per germline, CDR1 SGHAT and CDR2 FQNNGV. The CDR3 region is CASSVDTNTGELFF. Written as DNA, the CDR3 is TGTGCCAGCAGCGTGGACACGAACACCGGGGAGCTGTTTTTT.

The CDR3 region has the DNA TGTGCCAGCTCGCACGGACAGAATACCTACGAGCAGTACTTC. Translation: CASSHGQNTYEQYF. The chain has TRBV18 and TRBJ2-7; D may be TRBD1 (6 bases). CDR1 and CDR2 (germline): KGHSH, LQKENI. The CDR3 covers 14 residues. V was shortened by 6 bases and J by 2 bases, with 14 bases between the two germline ends.

The chain links TRBV4-1 to TRBJ1-1; a weak D match, TRBD1 (5 bases). CDR1 MGHRA and CDR2 YSYEKL come from the germline V gene. The CDR3 totals 16 residues. Trimming cost V 0 bases and J 5 bases, with 16 bases left between them. CDR3 in DNA: TGCGCCAGCAGCCAAGAGACAGCCCAACTTTGGACTGAAGCTTTCTTT. This sequence encodes CASSQETAQLWTEAFF.

This clone was observed once. The chain is built from TRBV6-5 and TRBJ2-1; 11 nucleotides line up with TRBD2. CDR3 length: 16 amino acids. Germline V gives CDR1 MNHEY, CDR2 SVGAGI. The ends lost 2 bases at V and 5 bases at J; junction bases unmatched: 5. In DNA form, the CDR3 reads TGTGCCAGCAGTTACGGCGGGACTAGCGGTAACAATGAGCAGTTCTTC. Its translation is CASSYGGTSGNNEQFF.

Here the CDR3 DNA reads TGTGCCAGCAGCTTGGGGGGAATCTCCTCCTACGAGCAGTACTTC. As protein: CASSLGGISSYEQYF. The rearrangement uses TRBV6-2 or TRBV6-3 and TRBJ2-7; weak D call: TRBD2 (6 bases). The CDR3 runs to 15 residues. V gave up 6 bases and J gave up 0 bases, with 15 bases separating them. Germline CDR1 is MNHEY and CDR2 is SVGEGT.

This chain connects TRBV5-4 to TRBJ1-6, with TRBD1 matching over 10 bases. CDR1 is SGHNT and CDR2 is YYREEE in the germline V gene (reference sequence). The CDR3 extends over 16 amino acids. V lost 0 bases and J lost 9; bases outside the gene matches: 6. CDR3 residues: CASSLAGTGASSPLHF. The CDR3 coding sequence is TGTGCCAGCAGCTTGGCCGGGACAGGGGCTAGTTCACCCCTCCACTTT.

V usage is TRBV19 and J usage is TRBJ2-1, with TRBD2 matching over 12 bases. Germline values: CDR1 LNHDA, CDR2 SQIVND (reference sequence). Trimming removed 4 bases from V and 4 bases from J; junction bases left unmatched: 11. The CDR3 extends over 18 amino acids. The CDR3: CASSRGSSGREPYNEQFF. DNA of the CDR3: TGTGCCAGTAGTAGGGGCTCTAGCGGGAGGGAACCATACAATGAGCAGTTCTTC. Drawing the rest from reference TRBV19 and TRBJ2-1, the complete variable domain is DGGITQSPKYLFRKEGQNVTLSCEQNLNHDAMYWYRQDPGQGLRLIYYSQIVNDFQKGDIAEGYSVSREKKESFPLTVTSAQKNPTAFYLCASSRGSSGREPYNEQFFGPGTRLTVL.

This chain connects TRBV6-5 to TRBJ1-6; D ambiguous. The CDR3 is made up of 14 amino acids. The germline V gene encodes CDR1 MNHEY and CDR2 SVGAGI. Trimming stripped 6 bases from V and 7 bases from J, with 13 bases between. Here the CDR3 reads CASSPASGNSPLHF. Written as DNA, the CDR3 is TGTGCCAGCAGCCCCGCCTCGGGGAATTCACCCCTCCACTTT.

The rearrangement links TRBV18 to TRBJ1-2; TRBD1 matches at 8 bases. The trim removed 3 bases at V and 6 bases at J, leaving 9 bases unmatched. This CDR3 contains 15 residues. Per the germline V gene, CDR1 is KGHSH and CDR2 is LQKENI. The CDR3 coding sequence is TGTGCCAGCTCACCCCAGGGGGCGGTTACGGATGGCTACACCTTC. Translation: CASSPQGAVTDGYTF.

V and J are TRBV2 and TRBJ2-3, with 10 bases aligning to TRBD2. This CDR3 region has 15 residues. Germline lookup yields CDR1 SNHLY and CDR2 FYNNEI. With 4 bases clipped from V and 0 bases from J, the junction kept 1 base outside the gene matches. CDR3: CASSALAGSTDTQYF. In DNA form, the CDR3 reads TGTGCCAGCAGTGCACTAGCGGGGAGCACAGATACGCAGTATTTT.

V is TRBV6-5 and J is TRBJ1-4; D is uncertain. V was trimmed by 5 bases and J by 11 bases, leaving 9 bases between them. This CDR3 has 11 amino acids. CDR1 is MNHEY, CDR2 SVGAGI, per germline. Here the CDR3 reads CASSPGVKLFF. CDR3 coding DNA: TGTGCCAGCAGTCCGGGTGTTAAACTGTTTTTT.

There are a few counts of this clone. The chain combines TRBV30 with TRBJ1-6; possibly TRBD1 for D (6 bases). Trimming pared 5 bases from V and 7 bases from J, leaving 15 bases between. The length of the CDR3 is 14 residues. Germline-derived CDR1 and CDR2 are GTSNPN and SVGIG (reference sequence). In nucleotides, the CDR3 is TGTGCCTGGGGGAAAACAGGGTGGAATTCACCCCTCCACTTT. This codes for CAWGKTGWNSPLHF.

The chain recombines TRBV2 with TRBJ2-7, with D uncertain. In germline, CDR1 is SNHLY, CDR2 FYNNEI. CDR3 length: 13 residues. Trimming removed 4 bases at V and 4 bases at J, with 11 bases between. CDR3 amino acids: CASSGTFEYEQYF. CDR3 bases: TGTGCCAGCAGTGGTACATTTGAGTACGAGCAGTACTTC.

The chain uses TRBV9 and TRBJ2-1; D remains ambiguous. The CDR3 sequence is 15 residues long. Trimming took 0 bases from V and 4 from J, leaving 11 bases between them. From germline, CDR1 is SGDLS and CDR2 YYNGEE. The CDR3 spells CASSVGLRMYNEQFF. CDR3 sequence (DNA): TGTGCCAGCAGCGTAGGGTTGCGTATGTACAATGAGCAGTTCTTC.

The rearrangement links TRBV30 to TRBJ1-3, with D possibly being TRBD1 (6 bases). CDR1 and CDR2 (germline): GTSNPN, SVGIG (reference sequence). The CDR3 has 12 residues. The CDR3 spells CAGGGSGNTIYF. The CDR3 nucleotides are TGTGCTGGAGGGGGCTCTGGAAACACCATATATTTT.

The chain couples TRBV14 to TRBJ2-1, with a tentative D call TRBD1 (6 bases). Germline V gene sequence: CDR1 SGHDN, CDR2 FVKESK. The CDR3 extends over 14 amino acids. Trimming took 1 base from V and 7 from J, leaving 11 bases between them. The CDR3 DNA is TGTGCCAGCAGCCAAGTTGGGGGCCGGAATGAGCAGTTCTTC. Its protein is CASSQVGGRNEQFF.

By share of the sample, this clone is medium-sized. This chain connects TRBV7-9 to TRBJ2-1, with 7 bases fitting TRBD1. J gave up 8 bases and V 5 bases, and 12 bases lay outside the gene matches. Germline lookup yields CDR1 SEHNR and CDR2 FQNEAQ (reference sequence). The CDR3 extends over 15 amino acids. The CDR3 spells CASSRRDSLGHEQFF. CDR3 sequence (DNA): TGTGCCAGCAGCCGTCGGGACAGCTTAGGCCATGAGCAGTTCTTC.

Written as DNA, the CDR3 is TGTGCCAGTCTTGGGACAGGGAAAGTGAATGAGCAGTTCTTC. Translating gives CASLGTGKVNEQFF. The V call is TRBV25-1, the J call TRBJ2-1, with 9 bases lining up with TRBD1. Trimming took 9 bases from V and 7 from J; bases not matched to a gene: 10. This CDR3 region has 14 residues. Per germline, CDR1 MGHDK and CDR2 SYGVNS.

V is TRBV9 and J is TRBJ1-6, with 7 bases lining up with TRBD1. With V trimmed by 3 bases and J by 9 bases, 9 bases remained unmatched. Per the germline V gene, CDR1 is SGDLS and CDR2 is YYNGEE. The CDR3 spans 15 residues. The chain's CDR3 is CASSGQGLISSPLHF. The CDR3 DNA is TGTGCCAGCAGCGGACAGGGTCTCATAAGTTCACCCCTCCACTTT. Combining the CDR3 with reference TRBV9 and TRBJ1-6 gives the whole variable domain DSGVTQTPKHLITATGQRVTLRCSPRSGDLSVYWYQQSLDQGLQFLIQYYNGEERAKGNILERFSAQQFPDLHSELNLSSLELGDSALYFCASSGQGLISSPLHFGNGTRLTVT.

The chain links TRBV2 to TRBJ2-7; TRBD2 agrees at 7 bases. The CDR3 covers 15 residues. Germline V gene lookup returns CDR1 SNHLY and CDR2 FYNNEI. Trimming removed 8 bases from V and 2 bases from J; junction bases left unmatched: 12. CDR3 protein: CASVGDYISTYEQYF. The CDR3 DNA reads TGTGCCAGCGTAGGGGACTACATAAGTACCTACGAGCAGTACTTC.

V and J are TRBV6-6 and TRBJ2-7; D remains ambiguous. The CDR3 has 15 amino acids. Germline CDR1 is MNHNY and CDR2 is SVGAGI (reference sequence). V was trimmed by 0 bases and J by 5 bases, leaving 14 bases between them. The DNA of the CDR3 is TGTGCCAGCAGTTACTCATTTTCCGCCGGCAACGAGCAGTACTTC. It is translated as CASSYSFSAGNEQYF.

V is TRBV29-1 and J is TRBJ2-7; D gene uncertain. CDR1 is SQVTM, CDR2 ANQGSEA, per germline. The V and J ends lost 6 bases and 0 bases respectively, with 9 bases between them. The CDR3 runs to 12 residues. The CDR3 protein is CSVGSSSYEQYF. CDR3 DNA sequence: TGCAGCGTAGGGTCCTCCTCCTACGAGCAGTACTTC.